The source of this TCR beta chain is a study of T-cell memory formation after mild COVID-19 (dated by TCRdb to about 2021). Study-wide context: Most TCR sequence clusters were specific to one of the two donors. In two donors, T-cell clones that expanded and contracted after mild COVID-19 were followed by sequencing TCRalpha and TCRbeta repertoires longitudinally. Two young, previously healthy adult volunteers, one female and one male, were included in the cohort. The full study reports these points: Only a couple of mild cases were covered in the study, and larger cohorts including severe cases with pre-infection samples were considered necessary. Some responding clones were detected in pre-infection memory, suggesting pre-existing cross-reactive memory T cells joined the SARS-CoV-2 response. SARS-CoV-2 specificity was not confirmed for the second-wave clones peaking on day 37. From day 15 to 85, contracting clones showed balanced CD4/CD8 phenotypes, whereas a second wave of clones that expanded from day 15 to 37 leaned towards CD4+. Contracting CD4+ clones appeared mostly in the CM and EM memory subsets, whereas CD8+ clones were enriched in EMRA.

The listed sequencing device is Illumina NovaSeq 6000. TCRalpha and TCRbeta cDNA libraries were constructed by 5'RACE with constant-segment primers, with sample barcodes and unique molecular identifiers being introduced. Trizol reagent was used to extract RNA from every sample. Libraries were amplified in two PCR steps, with a second sample barcode and Illumina TruSeq adapters added in the second step. The libraries were sequenced on an Illumina NovaSeq using 2 x 150 bp paired-end reads. The paper's processing steps were these. Demultiplexing of reads and collapsing into UMI-guided consensus sequences were performed with migec v1.2.7. Using mixcr v2.1.11, UMI consensuses were aligned to TRA and TRB V and J templates and then assembled into clonotypes. A clonotype was counted as expanded or contracted only if both edgeR and NoisET called the change significant, with noise models trained on biological replicates. edgeR calls used a false discovery rate-adjusted p below 0.01 and a log2 fold-change threshold of 1. As an exploratory analysis of dynamics, PCA with hierarchical clustering was applied to max-normalized trajectories of the 1000 most abundant clonotypes. The CD4 or CD8 phenotype of responding clones was assigned using the separately sequenced CD4+ and CD8+ repertoires. Clones were called with MiXCR by TCRdb after fastp trimmed the public reads at Q25, and only in-frame beta chains were retained. Each entry is one CDR3 protein sequence, shown with its most common DNA and genes. What appears here as the V and J calls and clone size reflects TCRdb's work, not the paper's. The sample contains under 600,000 distinct CDR3 sequences, about 20% of them found a single time. The ten largest clones capture approximately 8.4% of the sample.

After removal of 4 bases from V and 1 base from J, the junction retains 5 bases not matched to a gene. Its CDR3 holds 15 amino acids, cysteine through phenylalanine. Just the 45-base CDR3 DNA is kept, in frame starting at base 1. CDR1 and CDR2, looked up from the germline V gene, are SGHRS and YFSETQ. Ficoll-Paque density gradient centrifugation was the method used to isolate PBMCs. This clonotype came up a few times. Its antigen is unknown. No clone much larger than this one lies a single base away; base qualities are absent. The sequenced material came from PBMCs or a T cell subset sorted from them (not recorded which). The sequence joins TRBV5-1 to TRBJ1-2; 9 central bases correspond to TRBD1. This sequence was found in an adult woman who had mild COVID-19 (a few samples of this study predate the infection). The sample titles of this study are shuffled in the database, so cell type and time point are left out; the donor was told from shared clones. The CDR3 corresponds to CASSIGTGSNYGYTF. The DNA reads as follows: TGCGCCAGCAGCATAGGGACAGGGAGTAACTATGGCTACACCTTC.